This is a list of T cell receptor beta chains from one sample in a study of T cells after yellow fever vaccination. In TCRdb, the 5' RACE reads were re-called with MiXCR into one record per CDR3 protein. The repertoire has some 340,000 distinct CDR3 sequences, around 10% of them found once; the top ten carry 2.5% to 4%. The sample in question was CD4+ T cells sorted from PBMCs, obtained 45 days after the yellow fever booster vaccination. The receptors derive from a man younger than 35 who received the YFV17D yellow fever vaccine. CDR3s leave out the opening cysteine and the closing phenylalanine or tryptophan. Fields, in order: J gene, V gene, CDR3 protein.

j_gene: TRBJ1-6
v_gene: TRBV4-3
CDR3aa: ASRATFSYNSPLH

j_gene: TRBJ2-2
v_gene: TRBV7-2
CDR3aa: ASRPPGLANTGELF

j_gene: TRBJ2-3
v_gene: TRBV25-1
CDR3aa: ASSEISRGDIDTQY

j_gene: TRBJ1-1
v_gene: TRBV12-3/TRBV12-4
CDR3aa: ASSWPGGRTEAF

j_gene: TRBJ1-4
v_gene: TRBV2
CDR3aa: ASRGTGGNEKLF

j_gene: TRBJ1-1
v_gene: TRBV4-3
CDR3aa: ASTGQMNTEAF

j_gene: TRBJ1-5
v_gene: TRBV6-2/TRBV6-3
CDR3aa: ASSEAYEPQH

j_gene: TRBJ1-1
v_gene: TRBV7-2
CDR3aa: ASSLGTSWTEAF

j_gene: TRBJ2-1
v_gene: TRBV5-1
CDR3aa: ASSFIAGEQF

j_gene: TRBJ2-1
v_gene: TRBV18
CDR3aa: ASSPSWSQSDEQF

j_gene: TRBJ2-2
v_gene: TRBV4-2
CDR3aa: ASSPAGGVHGELF

j_gene: TRBJ1-2
v_gene: TRBV10-3
CDR3aa: AIRDLEDYT

j_gene: TRBJ1-5
v_gene: TRBV2
CDR3aa: ASSEGPDQPQH

j_gene: TRBJ2-3
v_gene: TRBV2
CDR3aa: ASSDNHYTQY

j_gene: TRBJ1-1
v_gene: TRBV20-1
CDR3aa: SAPRGGTEAF

j_gene: TRBJ2-1
v_gene: TRBV29-1
CDR3aa: SVDGPHNEQF

j_gene: TRBJ2-1
v_gene: TRBV7-2
CDR3aa: ASSLEPHTSGGSSYNEQF

j_gene: TRBJ1-3
v_gene: TRBV7-6
CDR3aa: ASTLHPFQEMSGNTIY

j_gene: TRBJ2-3
v_gene: TRBV4-1
CDR3aa: ASSRTGSRDTQY

j_gene: TRBJ2-3
v_gene: TRBV4-1
CDR3aa: ASSQAPLPLVTDTQY

j_gene: TRBJ2-3
v_gene: TRBV7-2
CDR3aa: ASSSSGGNTDTQY

j_gene: TRBJ2-5
v_gene: TRBV20-1
CDR3aa: SANRQGASQTQY

j_gene: TRBJ2-4
v_gene: TRBV20-1
CDR3aa: SANRGLGKDIQY

j_gene: TRBJ2-1
v_gene: TRBV7-3
CDR3aa: ASSPGAGASSEF

j_gene: TRBJ2-7
v_gene: TRBV6-5
CDR3aa: ASMGLSGVLEQY

j_gene: TRBJ1-2
v_gene: TRBV7-9
CDR3aa: ASSLGSLQNYGYT

j_gene: TRBJ1-5
v_gene: TRBV6-1
CDR3aa: ASSERTGTNQPQH

j_gene: TRBJ2-5
v_gene: TRBV5-1
CDR3aa: ASSPVGDWETQY

j_gene: TRBJ2-5
v_gene: TRBV19
CDR3aa: ASSSQAQY

j_gene: TRBJ2-3
v_gene: TRBV2
CDR3aa: ASRPAPSTDTQY

j_gene: TRBJ1-2
v_gene: TRBV9
CDR3aa: ASSVESGVGEGLT

j_gene: TRBJ2-5
v_gene: TRBV2
CDR3aa: ASRDRYQETQY

j_gene: TRBJ1-1
v_gene: TRBV7-9
CDR3aa: ASSPTSWPEAF

j_gene: TRBJ1-6
v_gene: TRBV6-2/TRBV6-3
CDR3aa: ASSSFRVSYNSPLH

j_gene: TRBJ1-1
v_gene: TRBV6-2/TRBV6-3
CDR3aa: ASRLFRDRGKGNTEAF

j_gene: TRBJ2-1
v_gene: TRBV5-1
CDR3aa: ASSFATGAYNEQF

j_gene: TRBJ2-1
v_gene: TRBV7-3
CDR3aa: ASSPYPTANEQF

j_gene: TRBJ1-3
v_gene: TRBV12-3/TRBV12-4
CDR3aa: ASSTGYSGNTIY

j_gene: TRBJ2-3
v_gene: TRBV7-9
CDR3aa: ASSGTRLLLDTQY

j_gene: TRBJ1-1
v_gene: TRBV2
CDR3aa: ASTQDRASEAF